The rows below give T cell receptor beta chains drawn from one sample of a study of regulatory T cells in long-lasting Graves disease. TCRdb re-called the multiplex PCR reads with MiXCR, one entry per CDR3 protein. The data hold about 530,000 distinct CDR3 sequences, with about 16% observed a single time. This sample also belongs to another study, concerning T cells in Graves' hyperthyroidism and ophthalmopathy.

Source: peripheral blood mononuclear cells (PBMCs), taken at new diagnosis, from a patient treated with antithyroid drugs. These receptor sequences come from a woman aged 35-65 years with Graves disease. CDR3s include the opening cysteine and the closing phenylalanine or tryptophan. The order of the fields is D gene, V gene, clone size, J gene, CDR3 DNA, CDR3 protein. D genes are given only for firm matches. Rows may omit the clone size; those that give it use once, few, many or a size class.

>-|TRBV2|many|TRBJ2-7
TGTGCCAGCAGGCCACAAACCTACGAGCAGTACTTC
CASRPQTYEQYF
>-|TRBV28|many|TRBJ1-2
TGTGCCAGCAAGTTGGACAGAGTGATCTATGGCTACACCTTC
CASKLDRVIYGYTF
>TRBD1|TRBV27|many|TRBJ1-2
TGTGCCAGCAGTTTTCTCCAGGGACAGGGGACGCTCAATGGCTACACCTTC
CASSFLQGQGTLNGYTF
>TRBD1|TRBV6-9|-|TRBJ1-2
TGTGCCAGCAGTTACCCCCCAAGGACAGGGGGTGGCTACACCTTC
CASSYPPRTGGGYTF
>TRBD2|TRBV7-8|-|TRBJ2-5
TGTGCCAGCAGCCGGCGGGGGATCCAAGAGACCCAGTACTTC
CASSRRGIQETQYF
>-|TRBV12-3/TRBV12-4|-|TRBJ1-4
TGTGCCAGCAGCCCGGGGGAGTTGATTAGGCCTAATGAAAAACTGTTTTTT
CASSPGELIRPNEKLFF
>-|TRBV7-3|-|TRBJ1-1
TGTGCCAGCAGCTTAATTGGTCTCGGGTCCGAAGCTTCCTTT
CASSLIGLGSEASF
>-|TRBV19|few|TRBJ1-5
TGTGCCAGTATCCTTCGAAGAGACAGGTCGTATAGCAATCAGCCCCAGCATTTT
CASILRRDRSYSNQPQHF
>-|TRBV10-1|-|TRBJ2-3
TGCGCCACCCGGCAGGGCCCAGATACGCAGTATTTT
CATRQGPDTQYF
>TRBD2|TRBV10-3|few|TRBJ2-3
TGTGCCATCAGTGAAGGGACTAGCGGGGAGGCGGATACGCAGTATTTT
CAISEGTSGEADTQYF
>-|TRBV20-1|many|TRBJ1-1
TGCAGTGCTAGAGGTTCCGCGTACACTGAAGCTTTCTTT
CSARGSAYTEAFF
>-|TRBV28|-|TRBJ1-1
TGTGCCAGCAGTTTCCCGCGGGGAGGCAGGAGGGACACTGAAGCTTTCTTT
CASSFPRGGRRDTEAFF
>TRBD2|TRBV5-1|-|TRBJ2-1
TGCGCCAGCAGCTCCGGGACTAGCGATCCCAATGAGCAGTTCTTC
CASSSGTSDPNEQFF
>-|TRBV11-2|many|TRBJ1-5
TGTGCCAGCAGTATGTCGAGATATAGCAATCAGCCCCAGCATTTT
CASSMSRYSNQPQHF
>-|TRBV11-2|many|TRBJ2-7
TGTGCCAGCAGCTTAGGGGGGTTCTCCTACGAGCAGTACTTC
CASSLGGFSYEQYF
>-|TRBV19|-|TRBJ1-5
TGTGCCAGTAGTACCGGGTACCACCTTCAGCCCCAGCATTTT
CASSTGYHLQPQHF
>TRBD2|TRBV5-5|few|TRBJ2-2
TGTGCCAGCAGCTTGGAGGTTCCTAGCGGGGGTCTTCTCGGGGAGCTGTTTTTT
CASSLEVPSGGLLGELFF
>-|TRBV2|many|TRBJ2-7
TGTGCCAGCAGTGTCCTGGTAACAGGCGTCTCCTACGAGCAGTACTTC
CASSVLVTGVSYEQYF
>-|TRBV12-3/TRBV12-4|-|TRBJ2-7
TGTGCCAGCAGTTTCAAGAGATACGAGCAGTACTTC
CASSFKRYEQYF
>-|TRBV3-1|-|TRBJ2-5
TGTGCCAGCAGCCAAGCGGCAACTTCGGGCCAAGAGACCCAGTACTTC
CASSQAATSGQETQYF
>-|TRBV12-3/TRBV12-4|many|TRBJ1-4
TGTGCCACCTCAGGCGGGGTCTTTAATGAAAAACTGTTTTTT
CATSGGVFNEKLFF
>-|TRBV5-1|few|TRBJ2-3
TGCGCCAGCAGCTTGGAAGGGGCTACCAAGGTGAAGTATTTT
CASSLEGATKVKYF
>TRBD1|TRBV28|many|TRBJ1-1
TGTGCCAGCACCCAAAACAGGGGCGCCGGGGGGTACACTGAAGCTTTCTTT
CASTQNRGAGGYTEAFF
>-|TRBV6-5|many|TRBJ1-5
TGTGCCAGCAGTTACTCGACTATGGGCAATCAGCCCCAGCATTTT
CASSYSTMGNQPQHF
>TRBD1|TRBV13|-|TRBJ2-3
TGTGCCAGCAGCTTATCGTGGGACAGGGCCACAGATACGCAGTATTTT
CASSLSWDRATDTQYF
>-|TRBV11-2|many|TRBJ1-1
TGTGCCAGCAGCTTCCCATCCGGGCCACCTATGAACACTGAAGCTTTCTTT
CASSFPSGPPMNTEAFF
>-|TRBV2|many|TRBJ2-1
TGTGCCAGCAGGACCGCAGTGTTGGGCAATGAGCAGTTCTTC
CASRTAVLGNEQFF
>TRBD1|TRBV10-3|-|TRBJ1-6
TGTGCCATCAGCGGGGACAGGGGAGGTGATTCACCCCTCCACTTT
CAISGDRGGDSPLHF
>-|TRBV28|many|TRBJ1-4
TGTGCCAGCAGTCGTTGGTCTGCAACTAATGAAAAACTGTTTTTT
CASSRWSATNEKLFF
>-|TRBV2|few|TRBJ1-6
TGTGCCAGCAAGCAGGACAGCTTTAATTCACCCCTCCACTTT
CASKQDSFNSPLHF
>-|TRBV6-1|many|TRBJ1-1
TGTGCCAGCAGTGCATTGTACACTGAAGCTTTCTTT
CASSALYTEAFF
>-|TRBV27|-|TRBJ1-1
TGTGCCAGCAGATACAGAGGTGAAGCTTTCTTT
CASRYRGEAFF
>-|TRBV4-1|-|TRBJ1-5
TGCGCCAGCAGCCAAGCCCCGACGCCGGGCAATCAGCCCCAGCATTTT
CASSQAPTPGNQPQHF
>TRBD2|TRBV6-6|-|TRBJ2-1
TGTGCCAGCAGTTACTCGATGGGACTAGGGAATGAGCAGTTCTTC
CASSYSMGLGNEQFF
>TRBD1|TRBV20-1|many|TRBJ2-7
TGCAGTGCTAGACCCCGACAGGGGAGATCCTCCTACGAGCAGTACTTC
CSARPRQGRSSYEQYF
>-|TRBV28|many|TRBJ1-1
TGTGCCAGCAGCCTTTCGGGGGCTGAAGCTTTCTTT
CASSLSGAEAFF
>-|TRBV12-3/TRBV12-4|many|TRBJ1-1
TGTGCCAGCAGTTGGGGGGGAGAGAACACTGAAGCTTTCTTT
CASSWGGENTEAFF
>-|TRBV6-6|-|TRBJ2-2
TGTGCCAGCAGTTACTCGGCCTCCCAGGGAAGCGGGGAGCTGTTTTTT
CASSYSASQGSGELFF
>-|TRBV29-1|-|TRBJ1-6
TGCAGCGCGTTGTCGGGGGGAGAAGGTTCACCCCTCCACTTT
CSALSGGEGSPLHF
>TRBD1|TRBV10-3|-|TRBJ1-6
TGTGCCATCAGTGATGATATAGGACAGGGTTATTCACCCCTCCACTTT
CAISDDIGQGYSPLHF
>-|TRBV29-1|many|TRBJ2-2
TGCAGCGTCGAGGGGACGGCCGGGGAGCTGTTTTTT
CSVEGTAGELFF
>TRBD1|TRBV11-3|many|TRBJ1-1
TGTGCCAGCAGCTTAGGTGACAGGGGGCGCGGGAACACTGAAGCTTTCTTT
CASSLGDRGRGNTEAFF
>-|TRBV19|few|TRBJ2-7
TGTGCCAGTAGTCAGTGGTTAGGGTACGAGCAGTACTTC
CASSQWLGYEQYF
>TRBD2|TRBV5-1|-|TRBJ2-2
TGCGCCAGCAGCTTTGCCGGGACTAGGAACACCGGGGAGCTGTTTTTT
CASSFAGTRNTGELFF
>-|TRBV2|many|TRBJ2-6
TGTGCCAGCGGCCGGGACTTTTTGAGCTCTGGGGCCAACGTCCTGACTTTC
CASGRDFLSSGANVLTF
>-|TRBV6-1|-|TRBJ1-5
TGTGCCAGCAAGGGGGATCAGCCCCAGCATTTT
CASKGDQPQHF
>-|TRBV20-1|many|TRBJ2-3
TGCAGTGCTAGCATCCCCACAGATACGCAGTATTTT
CSASIPTDTQYF
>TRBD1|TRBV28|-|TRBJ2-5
TGTGCCAGCAGTCCTGGGACAGGGGGTAGGGAGACCCAGTACTTC
CASSPGTGGRETQYF
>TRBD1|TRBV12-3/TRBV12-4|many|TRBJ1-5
TGTGCCAGCAGTTCGACAGGGGCGCGCAGCAATCAGCCCCAGCATTTT
CASSSTGARSNQPQHF
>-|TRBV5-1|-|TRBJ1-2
TGCGCCAGCAGTGAGACCGACTATGGCTACACCTTC
CASSETDYGYTF
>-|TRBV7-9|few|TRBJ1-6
TGTGCCAGCAGTCGGGGATTTAATTCACCCCTCCACTTT
CASSRGFNSPLHF
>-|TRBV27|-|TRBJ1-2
TGTGCCAGCAGTTTATCGGGCAGGGACTATGGCTACACCTTC
CASSLSGRDYGYTF
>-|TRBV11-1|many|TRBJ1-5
TGTGCCAGCAGCGACGGGGGAAGTCAGCCCCAGCATTTT
CASSDGGSQPQHF
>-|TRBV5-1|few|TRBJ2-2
TGCGCCAGCAGCTTGGGGGCCCGGACACTGAACACCGGGGAGCTGTTTTTT
CASSLGARTLNTGELFF
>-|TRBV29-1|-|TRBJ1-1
TGCAGCATGTCAGCCCAGAAACAGGGAAACGTTGCTGAAGCTTTCTTT
CSMSAQKQGNVAEAFF